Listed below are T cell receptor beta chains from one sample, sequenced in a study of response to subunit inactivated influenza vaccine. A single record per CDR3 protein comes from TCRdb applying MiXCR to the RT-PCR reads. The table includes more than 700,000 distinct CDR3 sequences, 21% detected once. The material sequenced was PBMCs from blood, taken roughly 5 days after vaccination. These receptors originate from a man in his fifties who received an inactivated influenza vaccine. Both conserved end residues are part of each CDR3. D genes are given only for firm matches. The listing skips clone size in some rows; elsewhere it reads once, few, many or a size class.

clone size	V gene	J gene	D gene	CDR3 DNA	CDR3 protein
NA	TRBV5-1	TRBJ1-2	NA	TGCGCCAGCAGCTACCTGGGGGGGAACTATGGCTACACCTTC	CASSYLGGNYGYTF
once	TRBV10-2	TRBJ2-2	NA	TGCGCCAGCAGTACAGGGTTCGCCGGGGAGCTGTTTTTT	CASSTGFAGELFF
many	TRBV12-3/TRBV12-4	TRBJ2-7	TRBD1	TGTGCCAGCGGCGGGACAGGGGGGTACGAGCAGTACTTC	CASGGTGGYEQYF
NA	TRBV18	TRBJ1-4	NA	TGTGCCAGCTCACCCGGGACACAGAATGAAAAACTGTTTTTT	CASSPGTQNEKLFF
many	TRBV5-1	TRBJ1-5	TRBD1	TGCGCCAGCAGCTTGGAAGGGGGCGTGGGACAGCCCCAGCATTTT	CASSLEGGVGQPQHF
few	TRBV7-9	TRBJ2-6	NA	TGTGCCAGCATACCCGGGGGTTCTGGGGCCAACGTCCTGACTTTC	CASIPGGSGANVLTF
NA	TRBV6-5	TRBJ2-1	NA	TGTGCCAGCAGTTACTCGAGAGGTAGCTCCTACAATGAGCAGTTCTTC	CASSYSRGSSYNEQFF
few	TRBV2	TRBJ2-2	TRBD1	TGTGCCAGCACGAGAGACAGGGCTGATTCCGGGGAGCTGTTTTTT	CASTRDRADSGELFF
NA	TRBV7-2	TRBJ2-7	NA	TGTGTCAGCAGCTTAGGGGTCAGTCCAGTCTACGAGCAGTACTTC	CVSSLGVSPVYEQYF
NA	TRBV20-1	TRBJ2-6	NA	TGCAGTGCTAGAGATCATTCGGGGGCCAACGTCCTGACTTTC	CSARDHSGANVLTF
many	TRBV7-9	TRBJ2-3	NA	TGTGCCAGCAGCGCGGGAAATACGCAGTATTTT	CASSAGNTQYF
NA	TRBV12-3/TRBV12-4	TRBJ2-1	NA	TGTGCCAGCAGTTCGAGCGTAAGCTCCTACAATGAGCAGTTCTTC	CASSSSVSSYNEQFF
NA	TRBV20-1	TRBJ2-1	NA	TGCAGTGCTAGAGATCCATCGTTGGGTATGCAGTTCTTC	CSARDPSLGMQFF
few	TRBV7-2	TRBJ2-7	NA	TGTGCCAGCAGCTTAGTAGCCTCGGACCCCTACGAGCAGTACTTC	CASSLVASDPYEQYF
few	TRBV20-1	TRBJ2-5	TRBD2	TGCAGCGCACAGCGGGGGCCTCAAGAGACCCAGTACTTC	CSAQRGPQETQYF
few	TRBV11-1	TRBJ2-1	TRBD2	TGTGCCAGCAGCTTAGCTCGATTGGGGACAGATACCTTGGGACTAGCGGGGGGTGAGCAGTTCTTC	CASSLARLGTDTLGLAGGEQFF
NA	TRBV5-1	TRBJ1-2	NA	TGCGCCAGCAGCACCGACACCCTTAACTATGGCTACACCTTC	CASSTDTLNYGYTF
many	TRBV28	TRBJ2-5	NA	TGTGCCAGCAGTCCGGACGGTCTAAAGACCCAGTACTTC	CASSPDGLKTQYF
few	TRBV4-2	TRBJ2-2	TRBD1	TGTGCCAGCAGCCAAACCCTGGGGACAGGGGTGGGCCGGGAGCTGTTTTTT	CASSQTLGTGVGRELFF
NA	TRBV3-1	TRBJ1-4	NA	TGTGCCAGCAGCCACGGGGACCTCGCGGACTTGAATGAAAAACTGTTTTTT	CASSHGDLADLNEKLFF
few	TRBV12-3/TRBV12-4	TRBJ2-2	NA	TGTGCCAGCAGTTTGAGGGGGGGTGCGGGGCTGTTTTTT	CASSLRGGAGLFF
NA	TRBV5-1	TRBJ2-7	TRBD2	TGCGCCAGCAGCTTGGGGGCTAGCGGGTTATCCTACGAGCAGTACTTC	CASSLGASGLSYEQYF
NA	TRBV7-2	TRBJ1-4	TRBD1	TGTGCCAGCAGCTTAGACAAGGGACAGGGAGAAGAAAAACTGTTTTTT	CASSLDKGQGEEKLFF
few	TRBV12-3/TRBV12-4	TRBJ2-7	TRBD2	TGTGCCAGCAGTTGGGCGGGGGGCGCTTACGAGCAGTACTTC	CASSWAGGAYEQYF
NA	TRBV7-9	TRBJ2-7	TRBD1	TGTGCCAGCAGCTTACAGGGGGCAATCTACGAGCAGTACTTC	CASSLQGAIYEQYF
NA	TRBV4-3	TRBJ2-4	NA	TGCGCCAGCAGCCAAGATTTAGTCGGCATTCAGTACTTC	CASSQDLVGIQYF
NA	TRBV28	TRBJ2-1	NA	TGTGCCAGCAGTTTTAACTGGCTTAGGGACAATGAGCAGTTCTTC	CASSFNWLRDNEQFF
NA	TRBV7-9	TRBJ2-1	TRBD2	TGTGCCAGCAGCTTAACTCGGGGGGGCAGTTACAATGAGCAGTTCTTC	CASSLTRGGSYNEQFF
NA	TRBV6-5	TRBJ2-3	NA	TGTGCCAGCAGTTACTCCTCTGCCTTCACAGATACGCAGTATTTT	CASSYSSAFTDTQYF
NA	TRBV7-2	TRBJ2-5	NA	TGTGCCAGCAGCTTAGACGGGGGAGGTTCCCGGACCCAGTACTTC	CASSLDGGGSRTQYF
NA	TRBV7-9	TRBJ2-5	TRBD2	TGTGCCAGCAGCGACTGGGGACTAGAGGTTGACACCCAGTACTTC	CASSDWGLEVDTQYF
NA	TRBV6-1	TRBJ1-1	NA	TGTGCCAGCAGTGACAGCCTGAACACTGAAGCTTTCTTT	CASSDSLNTEAFF
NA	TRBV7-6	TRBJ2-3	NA	TGTGCCAGCAGTTTAATCACGGGGGGCGGCACAGATACGCAGTATTTT	CASSLITGGGTDTQYF
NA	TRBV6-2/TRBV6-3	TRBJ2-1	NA	TGTGCCACCGTCACCCGGACTTGGCCCTATGAGCAGTTCTTC	CATVTRTWPYEQFF
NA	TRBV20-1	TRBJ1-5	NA	TGCAGTGCTAGAGATCCCGCTGGGGGTAGGAATCAGCCCCAGCATTTT	CSARDPAGGRNQPQHF
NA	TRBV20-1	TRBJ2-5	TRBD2	TGCTGTGCTAGACTAGCGGGAGCAGGAGCGGGAGAGACCCAGTACTTC	CCARLAGAGAGETQYF
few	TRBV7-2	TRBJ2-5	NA	TGTGCCAGCAGCTTCGCAGGGGTGGGTGCAGAGACCCAGTACTTC	CASSFAGVGAETQYF
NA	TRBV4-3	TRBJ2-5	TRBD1	TGCGCCAGCAGCCAGTGGGACAGGGTGGCAGAGACCCAGTACTTC	CASSQWDRVAETQYF
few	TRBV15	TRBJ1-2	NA	TGTGCCACCAGCAGAGACAGGGATAACTATGGCTACACCTTC	CATSRDRDNYGYTF
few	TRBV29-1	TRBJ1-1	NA	TGCAGCGTTGATCACCCCACACATCCTGGGCCTGAAGCTTTCTTT	CSVDHPTHPGPEAFF
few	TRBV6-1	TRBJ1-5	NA	TGTGCCAGCAGTGTCTTAAGGGCCCCTAGCAATCAGCCCCAGCATTTT	CASSVLRAPSNQPQHF
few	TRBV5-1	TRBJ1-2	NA	TGCGCCAGCAGCCCCGGACAGCCCGAGGTCGACACCTTC	CASSPGQPEVDTF
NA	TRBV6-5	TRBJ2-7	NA	TGTGCCAGCTGGACAGATGATGACGAGCAGTACTTC	CASWTDDDEQYF
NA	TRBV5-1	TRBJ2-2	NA	TGCGCCAGCAGCTTGCGGACAGATAACACCGGGGAGCTGTTTTTT	CASSLRTDNTGELFF
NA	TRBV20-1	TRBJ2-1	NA	TGCAGTGCCCACTCATCGACAGGTTACAATGAGCAGTTCTTC	CSAHSSTGYNEQFF
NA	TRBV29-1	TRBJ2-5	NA	TGCAGCGTTGATCCGGTCGGGGAGACCCAGTACTTC	CSVDPVGETQYF
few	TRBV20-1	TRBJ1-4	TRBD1	TGCAGTGCTAAGACGACAGGGGGCGAAAAGGGGGTAAAACTGTTTTTT	CSAKTTGGEKGVKLFF
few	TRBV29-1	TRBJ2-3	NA	TGCAGCGTTGAAGTCATGCTAGGTGTGGATACGCAGTATTTT	CSVEVMLGVDTQYF